These 9 T cell receptor beta chains originate from one sample sequenced in a study of cytomegalovirus exposure and HLA in healthy donors. The primer mix had 60 Vbeta and 13 Jbeta primers. Assay used: immunoSEQ multiplex PCR; TCRdb lists only in-frame clones, some missing. The profile shows about 110,000 clones, roughly 80% of them singletons. The sample consisted of PBMCs. These receptors were taken from a young man in good health and CMV-seropositive.

This clone appeared a few times. This chain connects TRBV5-4 to TRBJ1-1; 8 bases align to TRBD1. This CDR3 spans 13 amino acids. Germline lookup yields CDR1 SGHNT and CDR2 YYREEE (reference sequence). Unmatched junction bases numbered 5, after V lost 4 bases and J lost 6 bases. CDR3 protein: CASSTWTGSEAFF. DNA for the CDR3: TGTGCCAGCAGCACCTGGACAGGGTCTGAAGCTTTCTTT.

In its sample, this clone was seen a few times. The chain carries TRBV2 and TRBJ2-1; D not certain. Trimming left V 5 bases short and J 2 bases short, with 7 bases between. The CDR3 loop spans 13 amino acids. CDR1 and CDR2 from the germline V gene are SNHLY and FYNNEI. CDR3 region: CASSPLAYNEQFF. DNA of the CDR3: TGTGCCAGCAGTCCTTTAGCCTACAATGAGCAGTTCTTC.

The V call is TRBV2, the J call TRBJ1-1; 8 nucleotides align to TRBD1. V shed 6 bases and J 5 bases; nucleotides not matched to a gene: 11. The CDR3 has 15 amino acids. Germline V gives CDR1 SNHLY, CDR2 FYNNEI. DNA for the CDR3: TGTGCCAGCAGGGCACAGGGGGGCGAGGGAACTGAAGCTTTCTTT. Its translation: CASRAQGGEGTEAFF.

The rearrangement joins TRBV5-1 to TRBJ2-1; TRBD2 matches 10 bases. Germline CDR1 is SGHRS and CDR2 is YFSETQ. The V and J ends lost 1 base and 8 bases, in that order; junction bases with no gene match: 12. The CDR3 runs to 17 residues. The CDR3 is CASSLPSGRGGRDEQFF. Written as DNA, the CDR3 is TGCGCCAGCAGCTTGCCCAGCGGGAGGGGGGGGAGGGATGAGCAGTTCTTC.

The chain combines TRBV2 with TRBJ2-2, with a tentative D call TRBD1 (5 bases). V was clipped by 5 bases and J by 0 bases, with 13 bases between them. Per the germline V gene, CDR1 is SNHLY and CDR2 is FYNNEI. This CDR3 contains 16 residues. The CDR3 is CASSYLGLPNTGELFF. CDR3 in DNA: TGTGCCAGCAGTTACTTGGGGCTTCCGAACACCGGGGAGCTGTTTTTT.

This chain uses TRBV2 with TRBJ1-1, with TRBD1 identical over 11 bases. In germline, CDR1 is SNHLY, CDR2 FYNNEI. V lost 4 bases, J lost 5 bases, and 9 bases stayed unmatched. This CDR3 spans 16 amino acids. The CDR3 is CASSVRDRGLGTEAFF. CDR3 sequence (DNA): TGTGCCAGCAGTGTCCGGGACAGGGGGTTAGGGACTGAAGCTTTCTTT.

The V gene is TRBV28, the J gene TRBJ2-1; the match to TRBD1 covers 8 bases. The V gene end was trimmed by 6 bases and the J gene end by 0 bases; junction bases not matched to a gene: 13. This CDR3 has 18 amino acids. CDR1 MDHEN and CDR2 SYDVKM come from the germline V gene. The CDR3 nucleotides are TGTGCCAGCAGGACGACAGGGGTAGATTGGAGCTCCTACAATGAGCAGTTCTTC. The encoded protein is CASRTTGVDWSSYNEQFF.

The gene calls are TRBV6-1 and TRBJ1-1; D uncertain. The CDR3 runs to 14 residues. Germline loops: CDR1 MNHNS, CDR2 SASEGT. Trimming took off 3 bases at V and 4 bases at J, with 12 bases between the two ends. CDR3 DNA sequence: TGTGCCAGCAGTGACTACCGGGGAGGCACTGAAGCTTTCTTT. This codes for CASSDYRGGTEAFF.

This clone was seen a few times. The chain recombines TRBV6-6 with TRBJ2-1; D may be TRBD2 (6 bases). The CDR3 extends over 15 amino acids. Trimming took off 0 bases at V and 7 bases at J, with 13 bases between the two ends. Germline lookup yields CDR1 MNHNY and CDR2 SVGAGI (reference sequence). The chain's CDR3 is CASSYSGGPGNEQFF. In DNA, the CDR3 is TGTGCCAGCAGTTACTCCGGAGGGCCGGGGAATGAGCAGTTCTTC.